The 28 T cell receptor beta chains in this list originate from one sample, sequenced in a study of OX40 agonist ivuxolimab in advanced cancers. Data came from immunoSEQ multiplex PCR; TCRdb stores just in-frame clones and leaves some out. This repertoire shows 30,000 to 40,000 clones, roughly nine tenths found once; its top ten account for 9.1%. The input for sequencing was CD4+ or CD8+ T cells sorted from blood, taken in a trial of the OX40 agonist ivuxolimab. The receptors stem from an adult with an advanced solid tumor such as melanoma, head and neck, liver or kidney cancer.

V and J are TRBV2 and TRBJ2-7; TRBD2 matches at 14 bases. Germline V gene lookup returns CDR1 SNHLY and CDR2 FYNNEI. This CDR3 region has 16 residues. The junction had 10 bases not matched to a gene; V was cut back by 6 bases and J by 6 bases. This CDR3 reads CASSQGGTSGSGEQYF. The DNA for the CDR3 is TGTGCCAGCAGCCAGGGGGGGACTAGCGGGAGTGGCGAGCAGTACTTC.

V and J are TRBV5-6 and TRBJ1-4; D might be TRBD1 (6 bases). The germline CDR1 and CDR2 sequences are SGHDT and YYEEEE. CDR3 size: 13 residues. V dropped 5 bases and J dropped 7 bases, with 12 bases sitting between them. For the CDR3, the DNA is TGTGCCAGCAGAGCAGGGGTGGGTGAAAAACTGTTTTTT. Amino acids: CASRAGVGEKLFF.

The chain has TRBV30 and TRBJ2-5; 10 nucleotides line up with TRBD1. Germline CDR1 reads GTSNPN; CDR2 reads SVGIG (reference sequence). V was clipped by 5 bases and J by 5 bases; unmatched bases: 5. The CDR3 has 13 amino acids. In nucleotides, the CDR3 is TGTGCCTGGGAGACAGGGGGCGCTGAGACCCAGTACTTC. Translated: CAWETGGAETQYF.

J is TRBJ2-7 and V is TRBV5-4; D perhaps matches TRBD2 (5 bases). The V gene lost 0 bases and the J gene lost 0 bases, with 10 bases spanning the gap. The CDR3 extends over 15 amino acids. From germline, CDR1 is SGHNT and CDR2 YYREEE (reference sequence). The CDR3 protein is CASSLGGQSSYEQYF. In nucleotides, the CDR3 is TGTGCCAGCAGCTTGGGCGGGCAGAGCTCCTACGAGCAGTACTTC.

The rearrangement uses TRBV28 and TRBJ2-1; possible D gene TRBD2, 6 bases. The CDR3 loop spans 13 amino acids. CDR1 MDHEN and CDR2 SYDVKM come from the germline V gene. Trimming removed 8 bases from V and 2 bases from J, with 10 bases in between. Here the CDR3 DNA reads TGTGCCAGCCAGGAGGGCCCCTACAATGAGCAGTTCTTC. Its protein is CASQEGPYNEQFF.

This chain joins TRBV6-4 and TRBJ1-6; D remains unclear. V lost 2 bases and J 8 bases, leaving 7 bases between the germline ends. The CDR3 is 13 residues long. The germline gives CDR1 MRHNA, CDR2 SNTAGT. The CDR3 nucleotides read TGTGCCAGCAGTGACGTTGAGGATTCACCCCTCCACTTT. It specifies CASSDVEDSPLHF.

The chain uses TRBV5-1 and TRBJ2-1, with 7 bases aligning to TRBD2. The CDR3 has 12 residues. The V gene's germline CDR1 is SGHRS and CDR2 YFSETQ. Trimming removed 7 bases from V and 3 bases from J; junction bases left unmatched: 1. CDR3 amino acids: CASGGSYNEQFF. CDR3 in DNA: TGCGCCAGCGGCGGGAGCTACAATGAGCAGTTCTTC.

The rearrangement joins TRBV5-1 to TRBJ2-1; D possibly corresponds to TRBD1 (5 bases). Trimming cost V 0 bases and J 4 bases, with 11 bases left between them. The CDR3 length is 15 residues. Germline CDR1 reads SGHRS; CDR2 reads YFSETQ. The CDR3 region is CASSLVTASYNEQFF. The DNA for the CDR3 is TGCGCCAGCAGCTTGGTGACAGCGAGTTACAATGAGCAGTTCTTC.

The chain has TRBV28 and TRBJ2-7, with TRBD1 matching over 7 bases. The junction had 17 bases not matched to a gene; V was cut back by 4 bases and J by 8 bases. CDR1 and CDR2 (germline): MDHEN, SYDVKM. The CDR3 sequence is 16 residues long. CDR3 DNA: TGTGCCAGCAGTTCTCTCATCGACAGGGACCGTACGAAGCAGTACTTC. Its protein product is CASSSLIDRDRTKQYF.

The CDR3 loop reads CASSQSLGGENTIYF. For the CDR3, the DNA is TGTGCCAGCAGCCAATCCCTAGGGGGCGAAAACACCATATATTTT. The gene calls are TRBV4-2 and TRBJ1-3, with TRBD1 matching over 7 bases. The CDR3 is made up of 15 amino acids. Losses at the gene ends were 2 bases for V and 6 bases for J; bases not matched to a gene: 7. Germline V lookup: CDR1 LGHNA, CDR2 YNFKEQ.

The chain uses TRBV5-8 and TRBJ2-1; TRBD1 is a possible D gene (6 bases). Germline assignment: CDR1 SGHTS and CDR2 YDEGEE. The CDR3 is 14 amino acids. With 0 bases removed from V and 6 bases from J, the gap between germline ends came to 10 bases. CDR3 coding DNA: TGTGCCAGCAGCTTGGGACAGGCAACCAATGAGCAGTTCTTC. Amino acids: CASSLGQATNEQFF.

The rearrangement uses TRBV7-8 and TRBJ2-1; 8 positions match TRBD1. Unmatched junction bases numbered 6, after V lost 5 bases and J lost 3 bases. Germline V CDR1 and CDR2: SGHVS, FQNEAQ. This CDR3 contains 15 residues. This chain's CDR3 is CASSLTGGVYNEQFF. CDR3 sequence (DNA): TGTGCCAGCAGCCTAACAGGGGGAGTCTACAATGAGCAGTTCTTC.

This sequence joins TRBV27 and TRBJ2-2; D unclear. Germline V gives CDR1 MNHEY, CDR2 SMNVEV (reference sequence). Deletions cut 3 bases from V and 5 bases from J, with 13 bases between. The CDR3 runs to 15 residues. The CDR3 region has the DNA TGTGCCAGCAGTTTTCTGACGACAAGGACCGGGGAGCTGTTTTTT. Translated: CASSFLTTRTGELFF.

The chain joins TRBV14 to TRBJ2-1, with D possibly being TRBD2 (6 bases). The CDR3 sequence is 13 residues long. The germline V and J ends were trimmed by 0 bases and 9 bases, with 9 bases remaining between them. The germline V gene has CDR1 SGHDN and CDR2 FVKESK. CDR3 loop: CASSQDLGGEQFF. The CDR3 DNA is TGTGCCAGCAGCCAAGATCTGGGGGGTGAGCAGTTCTTC. The entire variable domain, with the rest obtained from reference TRBV14 and TRBJ2-1, is as follows: EAGVTQFPSHSVIEKGQTVTLRCDPISGHDNLYWYRRVMGKEIKFLLHFVKESKQDESGMPNNRFLAERTGGTYSTLKVQPAELEDSGVYFCASSQDLGGEQFFGPGTRLTVL.

This chain connects TRBV10-3 to TRBJ1-1; the match to TRBD1 covers 9 bases. The CDR3 length is 14 residues. With 6 bases clipped from V and 0 bases from J, the junction kept 2 bases outside the gene matches. Germline V lookup: CDR1 ENHRY, CDR2 SYGVKD. The CDR3 loop reads CAIRGQGVNTEAFF. CDR3 in DNA: TGTGCCATCAGGGGACAGGGCGTGAACACTGAAGCTTTCTTT.

This sequence joins TRBV5-1 and TRBJ2-7, with D maybe TRBD2 (6 bases). V was trimmed by 0 bases and J by 5 bases, leaving 15 bases between them. Germline loops: CDR1 SGHRS, CDR2 YFSETQ. The CDR3 totals 15 residues. The CDR3 bases are TGCGCCAGCAGCTTGGAGGGGACGTGGAGGGACGAGCAGTACTTC. The encoded protein is CASSLEGTWRDEQYF.

This clone came up once. The rearrangement joins TRBV27 to TRBJ2-1, with D tentatively TRBD1 (7 bases). The V gene lost 6 bases and the J gene lost 0 bases, with 15 bases spanning the gap. Looked up from germline, CDR1 is MNHEY and CDR2 is SMNVEV (reference sequence). There are 16 residues in the CDR3. CDR3 DNA sequence: TGTGCCAGCAGGAGCAGGGGGGATAGCTCCTACAATGAGCAGTTCTTC. Its translation is CASRSRGDSSYNEQFF.

This rearrangement joins TRBV6-5 to TRBJ2-7, with a weak D call TRBD2 (6 bases). CDR3 length: 14 amino acids. Germline V CDR1 and CDR2: MNHEY, SVGAGI. V gave up 5 bases and J gave up 3 bases, with 14 bases separating them. The CDR3: CASSGGTADYEQYF. The CDR3 nucleotides read TGTGCCAGCAGTGGGGGGACGGCGGACTACGAGCAGTACTTC.

The sample holds one count of this clone. The chain links TRBV6-5 to TRBJ2-1; D possibly corresponds to TRBD1 (6 bases). This CDR3 region has 12 residues. Germline CDR1 and CDR2: MNHEY and SVGAGI. Trimming left V 8 bases short and J 5 bases short, with 10 bases between. For the CDR3, the DNA is TGTGCCAGCCAGGACAGAAACAATGAGCAGTTCTTC. It codes for CASQDRNNEQFF.

J is TRBJ2-1 and V is TRBV19; D is possibly TRBD1 (6 bases). From germline, CDR1 is LNHDA and CDR2 SQIVND (reference sequence). The CDR3 contains 13 residues. Trimming pared 7 bases from V and 2 bases from J, leaving 9 bases between. The CDR3 is CASNTGPYNEQFF. CDR3 sequence (DNA): TGTGCCAGTAACACAGGGCCCTACAATGAGCAGTTCTTC.

CDR3 protein: CASSLAATSGEQFF. DNA for the CDR3: TGTGCCAGCAGCTTAGCGGCGACTAGCGGTGAGCAGTTCTTC. V usage is TRBV7-9 and J usage is TRBJ2-1; the match to TRBD2 covers 9 bases. Germline trimming cut 0 bases from V and 9 bases from J; bases unmatched to any gene: 3. CDR3 length: 14 residues. Germline CDR1 SEHNR, CDR2 FQNEAQ (reference sequence).

The V call is TRBV27, the J call TRBJ1-2, with TRBD1 as a possible D gene (6 bases). Trimming removed 3 bases at V and 6 bases at J, with 17 bases between. The CDR3 spans 15 residues. The V gene's germline CDR1 is MNHEY and CDR2 SMNVEV (reference sequence). CDR3 in DNA: TGTGCCAGCAGTTTGGGGGGGGCGAGAGGGAATGGCTACACCTTC. It specifies CASSLGGARGNGYTF.

V and J are TRBV5-5 and TRBJ2-2, with TRBD1 matching over 10 bases. CDR1 and CDR2 (germline): SGHKS, YYEKEE (reference sequence). J gave up 5 bases and V 4 bases, and 2 bases lay outside the gene matches. This CDR3 spans 14 amino acids. CDR3: CASSRQGATGELFF. The CDR3 DNA reads TGTGCCAGCAGCCGACAGGGGGCTACCGGGGAGCTGTTTTTT.

This rearrangement joins TRBV27 to TRBJ1-1, with a possible D match to TRBD1 (6 bases). The V end was cut by 6 bases, the J end by 5 bases, with 13 bases between. CDR3 size: 13 residues. CDR1 MNHEY and CDR2 SMNVEV come from the germline V gene (reference sequence). DNA of the CDR3: TGTGCCAGCAGAAGGAAGGGGGGGACTGAAGCTTTCTTT. This gives the protein CASRRKGGTEAFF.

The chain links TRBV5-8 to TRBJ2-7; 12 bases match TRBD1. The CDR3 loop spans 15 amino acids. V was clipped by 4 bases and J by 5 bases; unmatched bases: 7. Germline CDR1 and CDR2: SGHTS and YDEGEE. The CDR3 reads CASSAPGQGANEQYF. CDR3 DNA sequence: TGTGCCAGCAGCGCCCCGGGACAGGGGGCTAACGAGCAGTACTTC. The full variable domain, with the rest looked up from reference TRBV5-8 and TRBJ2-7, is EAGVTQSPTHLIKTRGQQATLRCSPISGHTSVYWYQQALGLGLQFLLWYDEGEERNRGNFPPRFSGRQFPNYSSELNVNALELEDSALYLCASSAPGQGANEQYFGPGTRLTVT.

Comments on this clone: The same CDR3 can be traced to other DNA sequences in this sample. The chain couples TRBV28 to TRBJ1-1; D remains unclear. V was shortened by 6 bases and J by 1 base, with 9 bases between the two germline ends. CDR1 is MDHEN, CDR2 SYDVKM, per germline. This CDR3 spans 13 amino acids. The CDR3 DNA follows: TGTGCCAGCAGCCGAGGACCGAACACTGAAGCTTTCTTT. It codes for CASSRGPNTEAFF.

Only one count was recorded for this clone. One junction end does not reproduce the germline sequence, and a read error may be involved. At the DNA level, this CDR3 is encoded by other sequences in the same sample as well. The chain employs TRBV7-2 and TRBJ1-5, with D unresolved. The CDR3 spans 13 residues. Germline lookup yields CDR1 SGHTA and CDR2 FQGNSA. Here the CDR3 reads CASSLSSNQPQHF. DNA of the CDR3: TGTGCCAGCAGCTTATCTAGCAATCAGCCCCAGCATTTC.

This clone appeared a few times. The chain combines TRBV4-1 with TRBJ2-1; 9 bases are a match to TRBD2. The CDR3 loop spans 16 amino acids. J lost 3 bases, V lost 6 bases, and 9 bases had no gene match. The germline V gene encodes CDR1 MGHRA and CDR2 YSYEKL. CDR3 region: CASRGLGGRVYNEQFF. The CDR3 DNA follows: TGCGCCAGCAGAGGTCTGGGCGGGAGGGTCTACAATGAGCAGTTCTTC.